This T cell receptor beta chain came from a study of neoadjuvant nivolumab and ipilimumab in lung cancer. Broader study findings: From pretherapy to surgery, tumor richness and clonality rose with dual therapy. TCR clonality did not significantly correlate with pathologic tumor regression.

Clones were read by immunoSEQ multiplex PCR, and TCRdb kept only the in-frame ones, dropping some. The table lists about 7,700 clones, about nine tenths of them singletons. The CDR3 contains 14 residues. Germline values: CDR1 SQVTM, CDR2 ANQGSEA. Unmatched junction bases numbered 8, after V lost 6 bases and J lost 7 bases. This clone was seen once. What it binds is unknown. The TCR comes from an adult with non-small cell lung cancer. Some clones in this sample may be carry-over from other donors' samples. Here the sequenced sample was tumor tissue, taken after neoadjuvant nivolumab, alone or with ipilimumab, at or shortly before surgery. The rearrangement joins TRBV29-1 to TRBJ2-1; 11 positions agree with TRBD2. The CDR3 DNA reads as TGCAGCGTCCGACCCGGGACTAGCGGTAATGAGCAGTTCTTC. Encoded protein: CSVRPGTSGNEQFF.